Given below is one T cell receptor (beta chain) in context. This clonotype was recorded once. No cognate antigen has been identified for it. One junction end does not reproduce the germline sequence, and a read error may be involved. Including cysteine and phenylalanine, the CDR3 has 15 amino acids. This entry keeps only the CDR3 DNA: 45 bases, framed from base 1. As encoded in the germline V gene (reference sequence), CDR1 is MNHEY while CDR2 is SMNVEV. This specimen comes from a study of response to subunit inactivated influenza vaccine listed by TCRdb under 2018. About the investigation overall: The study used deep quantitative T cell receptor repertoire profiling to track responses to a trivalent subunit inactivated influenza vaccine.

The library was generated by RT-PCR. Sequenced on an Illumina HiSeq 2500. TCRdb trimmed public reads at Q25 via fastp, called clones via MiXCR and kept in-frame beta chains. Each record represents a unique CDR3 protein, reported with the most common genes and DNA among its rows. Within this sample are roughly 180,000 distinct CDR3 sequences, with around 9% of them counted one time only. Clones ranked in the top ten supply roughly a tenth of the sample. What the research found in general, with its limitations: According to the authors, only a limited number of new T cells may be recruited by each seasonal influenza vaccination.

Here the chain combines TRBV27 and TRBJ2-5, with no D gene named confidently. The source was non-naive T cells sorted from PBMCs, collected on the day of vaccination. This specimen's cell subset or site label, per the study, means: memory T cell fraction. The TCR comes from a man in his fifties who received an inactivated influenza vaccine. Donor details come from another sample of the same person, matched by shared clones. The CDR3 region has the sequence CDSSFSFGFQETQYF. In nucleotides, the sequence is TGTGACAGCAGTTTTAGTTTTGGTTTCCAAGAGACCCAGTACTTC.